What follows is one T cell receptor (beta chain) and its context. Its specificity is unknown. The sample belongs to a study of cytomegalovirus exposure and HLA in healthy donors. At the level of the study: From 150 million to 200 million T cells, an earlier analysis saw approximately 110 million unique TCR beta sequences.

The CDR3 has 15 amino acids. Germline CDR1 reads SGHVS; CDR2 reads FQNEAQ. The V gene lost 4 bases and the J gene lost 2 bases, with 14 bases spanning the gap. PCR employed 60 Vbeta and 13 Jbeta primers. Original data processing: Later, an analysis found some 80 million unique TCR beta chains, and 10 million to 11 million of these were shared. Sequenced by immunoSEQ multiplex PCR; TCRdb stores in-frame clones only, minus some. The V and J calls and clone size come from that table; D and trimming were worked out from the DNA. The sample contains 160,000 or so clones, more than 70% of which appear only once. General study findings and limits: A later analysis by the authors found several of the most significant clusters apparently linked to common viral pathogens. Being productive about 87% or about 30% of the time was typical of most TCR beta V segments in an earlier analysis.

Source material: PBMCs. V and J are TRBV7-8 and TRBJ1-1; possibly TRBD1 for D (6 bases). The sequence was obtained from a man aged 55 to 70 in good health and CMV-seronegative. The CDR3 sequence: CASSSPLGGNTEAFF. The CDR3 bases are TGTGCCAGCAGCTCCCCCCTAGGGGGAAACACTGAAGCTTTCTTT.